The next 12 T cell receptor beta chains were all read from a single sample in a study of CD8+ T cells in alopecia areata. Sequencing relied on a cDNA template that was reverse transcribed from extracted RNA. Clones were read by immunoSEQ multiplex PCR, and TCRdb kept only the in-frame ones, dropping some. Of hundreds of thousands of clones in the sample, about 60% were seen once. The specimen comprised CD4+ T cells sorted from blood, sampled at week 0. These receptor sequences come from a human donor with alopecia areata.

This clone came up once. The chain has TRBV9 and TRBJ1-3; no firm D call. Per germline, CDR1 SGDLS and CDR2 YYNGEE. V lost 0 bases to trimming and J lost 8 bases, with 9 bases between them. The CDR3 is 13 residues long. The CDR3 loop is CASSVDDGDTIYF. The CDR3 nucleotides are TGTGCCAGCAGCGTAGACGATGGGGACACCATATATTTT.

A few counts support this clone. The chain is built from TRBV28 and TRBJ2-7, with 7 bases fitting TRBD1. The CDR3 has 15 residues. The V gene's germline CDR1 is MDHEN and CDR2 SYDVKM. The ends lost 7 bases at V and 2 bases at J; junction bases unmatched: 11. The CDR3 loop reads CASTKRGDRAYEQYF. In DNA, the CDR3 is TGTGCCAGCACTAAGAGGGGTGACAGGGCCTACGAGCAGTACTTC. Combining the CDR3 with reference TRBV28 and TRBJ2-7 gives the whole variable domain DVKVTQSSRYLVKRTGEKVFLECVQDMDHENMFWYRQDPGLGLRLIYFSYDVKMKEKGDIPEGYSVSREKKERFSLILESASTNQTSMYLCASTKRGDRAYEQYFGPGTRLTVT.

V gene TRBV11-2 combines with J gene TRBJ2-7; TRBD2 matches 8 bases. CDR1 SGHAT and CDR2 FQNNGV come from the germline V gene. Trimming took 2 bases from V and 7 from J; bases not matched to a gene: 10. The CDR3 is 15 residues long. The CDR3 DNA reads as TGTGCCAGCAGCTTACTACGGGAGGGCCTAGGGGAGCAGTACTTC. Its translation is CASSLLREGLGEQYF.

The chain uses TRBV5-6 and TRBJ2-3, with D perhaps TRBD2 (6 bases). CDR3 length: 14 residues. Trimming stripped 5 bases from V and 3 bases from J, with 13 bases between. Germline-derived CDR1 and CDR2 are SGHDT and YYEEEE. The CDR3 here is CASRTGTQTDTQYF. In DNA, the CDR3 is TGTGCCAGCAGGACCGGGACTCAAACAGATACGCAGTATTTT.

This clone has just a few counts. The DNA of the CDR3 is TGCAGCGTTGTACCGGGAAACCAAGAGACCCAGTACTTC. Translated: CSVVPGNQETQYF. The rearrangement joins TRBV29-1 to TRBJ2-5, with a tentative D call TRBD2 (5 bases). This CDR3 comprises 13 residues. Looked up from germline, CDR1 is SQVTM and CDR2 is ANQGSEA. Trimming took 4 bases from V and 0 from J, leaving 9 bases between them. Complete variable domain (other parts from reference TRBV29-1 and TRBJ2-5): SAVISQKPSRDICQRGTSLTIQCQVDSQVTMMFWYRQQPGQSLTLIATANQGSEATYESGFVIDKFPISRPNLTFSTLTVSNMSPEDSSIYLCSVVPGNQETQYFGPGTRLLVL.

CDR3 nucleotides: TGCGCCAGCAGCCGGACAGGGGCCTATGGCTACACCTTC. This encodes CASSRTGAYGYTF. The V and J genes are TRBV4-1 and TRBJ1-2, with 9 nucleotides matching TRBD1. Looked up from germline, CDR1 is MGHRA and CDR2 is YSYEKL. V gave up 4 bases and J gave up 4 bases; unmatched junction bases: 1. The length of the CDR3 is 13 residues.

The V gene is TRBV25-1, the J gene TRBJ2-5; D is perhaps TRBD2 (5 bases). Looked up from germline, CDR1 is MGHDK and CDR2 is SYGVNS. CDR3 size: 15 residues. V lost 2 bases and J 2 bases, leaving 12 bases between the germline ends. Here the CDR3 reads CASSEGGGRQETQYF. In nucleotides, the CDR3 is TGTGCCAGCAGTGAAGGAGGCGGAAGACAAGAGACCCAGTACTTC.

The V and J genes are TRBV19 and TRBJ1-2, with TRBD1 matching over 9 bases. CDR3 length: 17 amino acids. Germline V gene data show CDR1 as LNHDA and CDR2 as SQIVND (reference sequence). Losses at the gene ends were 4 bases for V and 4 bases for J; bases not matched to a gene: 13. The CDR3 DNA reads as TGTGCCAGTAGTAAATCATCGGGACAGGGAGACCTCTATGGCTACACCTTC. It codes for CASSKSSGQGDLYGYTF. Based on the CDR3 plus reference TRBV19 and TRBJ1-2, the full variable domain is DGGITQSPKYLFRKEGQNVTLSCEQNLNHDAMYWYRQDPGQGLRLIYYSQIVNDFQKGDIAEGYSVSREKKESFPLTVTSAQKNPTAFYLCASSKSSGQGDLYGYTFGSGTRLTVV.

The rearrangement joins TRBV29-1 to TRBJ2-1; D gene ambiguous. CDR1 SQVTM and CDR2 ANQGSEA come from the germline V gene. The CDR3 totals 15 residues. V dropped 0 bases and J dropped 1 base, with 10 bases sitting between them. CDR3 sequence reads: CSVEESTDSYNEQFF. CDR3 bases: TGCAGCGTTGAAGAGTCGACTGATTCCTACAATGAGCAGTTCTTC.

This chain uses TRBV7-2 with TRBJ1-2, with TRBD1 matching 8 bases. In germline, CDR1 is SGHTA, CDR2 FQGNSA. The CDR3 totals 15 residues. The V segment lost 5 bases and the J segment 4 bases; nucleotides outside the gene matches: 9. The CDR3 region is CASSIPGQGRYGYTF. The CDR3 nucleotides are TGTGCCAGCAGCATACCCGGACAGGGCCGCTATGGCTACACCTTC.

This clone was found once. The genes are TRBV4-1 and TRBJ1-2; a weak D match, TRBD1 (5 bases). Germline V gene sequence: CDR1 MGHRA, CDR2 YSYEKL. This CDR3 has 14 amino acids. The V end lost 4 bases, the J end lost 6 bases, and 15 bases lay between the germline ends. CDR3 DNA: TGCGCCAGCAGCCTTGTAGGGGCAACCGATGGCTACACCTTC. This gives the protein CASSLVGATDGYTF.

The chain couples TRBV7-3 to TRBJ1-1, with a tentative D call TRBD1 (5 bases). The ends were cut back, 5 bases at V and 5 bases at J, with 18 bases in the middle. From germline, CDR1 is SGHTA and CDR2 FQGTGA. The CDR3 consists of 15 residues. CDR3 amino acids: CASSPGGVEGTEAFF. CDR3 DNA sequence: TGTGCCAGCAGCCCCGGCGGCGTGGAGGGGACTGAAGCTTTCTTT.